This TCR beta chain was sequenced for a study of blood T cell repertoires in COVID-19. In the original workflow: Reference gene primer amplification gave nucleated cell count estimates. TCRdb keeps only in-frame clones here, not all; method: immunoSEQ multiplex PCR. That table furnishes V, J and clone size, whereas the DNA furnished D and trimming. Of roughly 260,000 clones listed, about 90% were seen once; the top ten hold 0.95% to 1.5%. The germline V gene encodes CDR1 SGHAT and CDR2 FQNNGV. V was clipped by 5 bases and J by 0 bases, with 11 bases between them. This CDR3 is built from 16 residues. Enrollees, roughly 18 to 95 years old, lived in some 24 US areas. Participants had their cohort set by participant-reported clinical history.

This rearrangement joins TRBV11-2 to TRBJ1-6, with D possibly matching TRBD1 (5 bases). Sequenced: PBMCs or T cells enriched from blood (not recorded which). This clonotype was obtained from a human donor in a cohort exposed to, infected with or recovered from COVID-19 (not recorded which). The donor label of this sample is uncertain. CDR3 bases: TGTGCCAGCAGCACGTTAAGGGGCTCCTATAATTCACCCCTCCACTTT. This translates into CASSTLRGSYNSPLHF. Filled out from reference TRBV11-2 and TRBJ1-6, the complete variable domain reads EAGVAQSPRYKIIEKRQSVAFWCNPISGHATLYWYQQILGQGPKLLIQFQNNGVVDDSQLPKDRFSAERLKGVDSTLKIQPAKLEDSAVYLCASSTLRGSYNSPLHFGNGTRLTVT.